The clone carrying this T cell receptor (beta chain) was detected a few times. V dropped 1 base and J dropped 6 bases, with 4 bases sitting between them. Germline assignment: CDR1 MGHRA and CDR2 YSYEKL. CDR3 length equals 13 residues. The TCR beta library used iRepertoire HTBI primers with Arm-PCR amplification of CDR3. TCRdb reprocessed the multiplex PCR reads with MiXCR, giving one entry per CDR3 protein. Altogether 310,000 or so distinct CDR3 sequences are present, 22% being singletons, with the ten largest covering 45% to 70%. The source of the sample is a study of regulatory T cells in long-lasting Graves disease. Time point reported: persistent/refractory GD, antithyroid drugs over 5 years with positive TRAb. With RNA extracted from PBMCs as input, the TCR library was made.

The chain uses TRBV4-1 and TRBJ1-6; D remains unclear. The clonotype comes from a female donor with Graves disease. The sequencing here drew on peripheral blood mononuclear cells (PBMCs), taken when the disease was refractory, from a patient treated with antithyroid drugs. For the CDR3, the DNA is TGCGCCAGCAGCCAAGGGGGTAATTCACCCCTCCACTTT. Amino acids: CASSQGGNSPLHF.